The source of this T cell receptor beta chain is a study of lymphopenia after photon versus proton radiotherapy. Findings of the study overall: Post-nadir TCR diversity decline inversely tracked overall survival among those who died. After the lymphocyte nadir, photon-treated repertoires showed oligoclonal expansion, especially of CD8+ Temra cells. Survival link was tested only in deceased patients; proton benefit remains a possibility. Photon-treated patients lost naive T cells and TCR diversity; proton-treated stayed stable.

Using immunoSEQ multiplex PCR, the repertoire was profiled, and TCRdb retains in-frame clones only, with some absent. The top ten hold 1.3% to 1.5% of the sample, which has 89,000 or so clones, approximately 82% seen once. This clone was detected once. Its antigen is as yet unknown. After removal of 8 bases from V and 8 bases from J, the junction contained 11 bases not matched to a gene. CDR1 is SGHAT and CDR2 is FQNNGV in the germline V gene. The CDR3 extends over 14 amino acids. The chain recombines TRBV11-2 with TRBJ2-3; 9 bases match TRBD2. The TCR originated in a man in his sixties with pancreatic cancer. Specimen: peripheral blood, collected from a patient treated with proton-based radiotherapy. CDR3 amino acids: CASGMGLAGSTQYF. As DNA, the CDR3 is TGTGCCAGCGGCATGGGACTAGCAGGGTCTACGCAGTATTTT.